This is a list of T cell receptor beta chains from one sample in a study of T cell responses to AZD1222 COVID-19 vaccine. The protocol was immunoSEQ multiplex PCR, while the TCRdb copy is restricted to in-frame clones and leaves out a portion. The sample gives 85,000 to 90,000 clones, roughly 87% of which show up once; about 2.2% is in the top ten. Sequenced here: peripheral blood, sampled on day 0 of AZD1222 vaccination. All receptors derive from an adult in good health. The CDR3 runs from the conserved cysteine through the conserved F or W. A D gene is named only where the DNA matches it firmly. Clone size is not always given. Where it is, it says once, few, many or a class for expanded clones.

v_call	d_call	cdr3_length	clone_size	j_call	cdr3_aa	cdr3_nt
TRBV18	TRBD1	14	-	TRBJ1-5	CASSPMQGDQPQHF	TGTGCCAGCTCACCAATGCAGGGGGATCAGCCCCAGCATTTT
TRBV7-2	TRBD1	15	-	TRBJ2-7	CASSFDRASSYEQYF	TGTGCCAGCAGCTTCGACAGGGCGAGCTCCTACGAGCAGTACTTC
TRBV10-3	TRBD2	15	-	TRBJ2-3	CAISESGASTDTQYF	TGTGCCATCAGTGAAAGCGGGGCCTCCACAGATACGCAGTATTTT
TRBV3-1/TRBV3-2	-	14	medium-sized	TRBJ1-1	CASSQDWGNTEAFF	TGTGCCAGCAGCCAAGACTGGGGGAACACTGAAGCTTTCTTT
TRBV5-1	-	15	-	TRBJ1-1	CASSLEGSKNTEAFF	TGCGCCAGCAGCTTGGAGGGGAGCAAGAACACTGAAGCTTTCTTT
TRBV3-1/TRBV3-2	-	15	-	TRBJ1-1	CASSLSASLNTEAFF	TGTGCCAGCAGCCTTTCCGCCAGCCTGAACACTGAAGCTTTCTTT
TRBV5-4	TRBD1	15	once	TRBJ2-7	CASSVGGGQGYEQYF	TGTGCCAGCAGCGTAGGGGGGGGACAGGGTTACGAGCAGTACTTC
TRBV6-1	TRBD2	16	-	TRBJ2-3	CASSESSGLPTYTQYF	TGTGCCAGCAGTGAAAGTAGCGGGCTCCCTACTTATACGCAGTATTTT
TRBV23-1	TRBD1	14	-	TRBJ1-2	CASSQPGTGGGYTF	TGCGCCAGCAGTCAACCTGGGACAGGGGGTGGCTACACCTTC
TRBV5-1	-	13	once	TRBJ1-4	CASSFNLNEKLFF	TGCGCCAGCAGCTTTAACCTTAATGAAAAACTGTTTTTT
TRBV9	-	14	-	TRBJ2-7	CASSWGRGDYEQYF	TGTGCCAGCTCGTGGGGGCGGGGTGACTACGAGCAGTACTTC
TRBV19	-	14	-	TRBJ1-4	CASSTDYRREKLFF	TGTGCCAGTAGTACAGACTATCGGAGGGAAAAACTGTTTTTT
TRBV13	-	13	-	TRBJ1-2	CASSLVNGNGYTF	TGTGCCAGCAGCTTAGTAAATGGGAATGGCTACACCTTC
TRBV5-1	TRBD2	18	-	TRBJ2-1	CASSLVSGRASSYNEQFF	TGCGCCAGCAGCTTGGTTAGCGGGAGGGCCTCCTCCTACAATGAGCAGTTCTTC
TRBV2	-	11	-	TRBJ1-2	CASSTGGGYTF	TGTGCCAGCAGTACGGGTGGTGGCTACACCTTC
TRBV25-1	-	15	-	TRBJ1-4	CASSDSQGGGEKLFF	TGTGCCAGCAGTGATTCGCAGGGCGGCGGTGAAAAACTGTTTTTT
TRBV21-1	-	18	few	TRBJ1-3	CASSKRPSPPLSGNTIYF	TGTGCCAGCAGCAAACGGCCATCCCCTCCTCTCTCTGGAAACACCATATATTTT
TRBV18	TRBD1	15	-	TRBJ2-1	CASSPQGASYNEQFF	TGTGCCAGCTCACCTCAGGGGGCTTCCTACAATGAGCAGTTCTTC
TRBV19	TRBD1	13	-	TRBJ1-1	CASSIGQGGEAFF	TGTGCCAGTAGTATAGGACAGGGCGGAGAAGCTTTCTTT
TRBV29-1	-	13	-	TRBJ1-4	CSGTLGTNEKLFF	TGCAGCGGGACCCTGGGAACTAATGAAAAACTGTTTTTT
TRBV7-2	TRBD1	15	-	TRBJ1-5	CASSLRQGGDQPQHF	TGTGCCAGCAGCTTACGTCAGGGGGGCGATCAGCCCCAGCATTTT
TRBV27	-	15	-	TRBJ1-4	CASSSGSAIGEKLFF	TGTGCCAGCAGTTCCGGGTCCGCCATCGGAGAAAAACTGTTTTTT
TRBV16	TRBD2	15	once	TRBJ2-1	CASSKSSGSYNEQFF	TGTGCCAGCAGCAAGTCTAGCGGGAGTTACAATGAGCAGTTCTTC
TRBV7-9	TRBD2	15	once	TRBJ2-2	CASSSGLAGPRELFF	TGTGCCAGCAGCTCCGGACTAGCGGGACCTCGGGAGCTGTTTTTT
TRBV18	-	13	-	TRBJ1-1	CASSQDRNTEAFF	TGTGCCAGCTCACAAGACAGGAACACTGAAGCTTTCTTT
TRBV3-1/TRBV3-2	-	14	-	TRBJ1-6	CASSQRQSRSPLHF	TGTGCCAGCAGCCAGCGTCAGTCTAGGTCACCCCTCCACTTT
TRBV7-9	TRBD1	14	-	TRBJ2-7	CASSLGGQGGEQYF	TGTGCCAGCAGCTTAGGGGGACAGGGAGGTGAGCAGTACTTC
TRBV21-1	-	15	-	TRBJ2-3	CASFPSTASTDTQYF	TGTGCCAGCTTCCCTAGTACAGCTAGCACAGATACGCAGTATTTT
TRBV18	TRBD2	15	once	TRBJ2-5	CASSPRQREPETQYF	TGTGCCAGCTCACCGAGACAGCGGGAGCCAGAGACCCAGTACTTC
TRBV5-4	-	14	-	TRBJ1-1	CASSLEFAGSEAFF	TGTGCCAGCAGCTTGGAGTTTGCGGGTAGTGAAGCTTTCTTT
TRBV18	-	15	-	TRBJ1-5	CASSPPAGSNQPQHF	TGTGCCAGCTCACCACCGGCAGGGAGCAATCAGCCCCAGCATTTT
TRBV9	TRBD1	15	-	TRBJ2-5	CASSEDPGQQETQYF	TGTGCCAGCAGCGAGGACCCGGGACAGCAAGAGACCCAGTACTTC
TRBV20-1	-	11	-	TRBJ2-7	CSAQEWPEQYF	TGCAGTGCTCAGGAATGGCCCGAGCAGTACTTC
TRBV11-2	-	14	-	TRBJ1-4	CASSGRGGGEKLFF	TGTGCCAGCAGCGGGCGCGGAGGAGGTGAAAAACTGTTTTTT
TRBV7-9	-	15	-	TRBJ2-5	CASSLDRTHQETQYF	TGTGCCAGCAGCTTAGACAGGACCCACCAAGAGACCCAGTACTTC
TRBV6-5	-	15	-	TRBJ1-1	CASSAGQGGNTEAFF	TGTGCCAGCAGCGCAGGCCAGGGCGGGAACACTGAAGCTTTCTTT
TRBV5-1	-	12	-	TRBJ2-5	CASSTTGETQYF	TGCGCCAGCAGCACCACGGGGGAGACCCAGTACTTC
TRBV5-5	TRBD1	15	-	TRBJ1-4	CASSTGEIFNEKLFF	TGTGCCAGCAGTACAGGGGAGATCTTTAATGAAAAACTGTTTTTT
TRBV7-9	TRBD1	14	few	TRBJ2-7	CASSSRDSPYEQYF	TGTGCCAGCAGCTCCCGGGACAGCCCCTACGAGCAGTACTTC
TRBV11-3	-	16	once	TRBJ2-1	CASSLLGGDGYNEQFF	TGTGCCAGCAGCTTATTAGGGGGAGATGGCTACAATGAGCAGTTCTTC
TRBV7-9	-	13	-	TRBJ1-2	CASSLAAYYGYTF	TGTGCCAGCAGCTTAGCGGCATACTATGGCTACACCTTC
TRBV11-3	-	14	few	TRBJ2-1	CASSKRDPSNEQFF	TGTGCCAGCAGTAAGAGGGATCCCTCTAATGAGCAGTTCTTC
TRBV5-5	TRBD1	16	-	TRBJ1-3	CASSPQTGNTGNTIYF	TGTGCCAGCAGCCCACAGACAGGGAACACTGGAAACACCATATATTTT
TRBV14	TRBD2	18	-	TRBJ2-2	CASSPHRLARTNTGELFF	TGTGCCAGCAGCCCTCATCGACTAGCGCGCACGAACACCGGGGAGCTGTTTTTT
TRBV30	-	12	-	TRBJ1-2	CAWNQGNYGYTF	TGTGCCTGGAATCAGGGGAACTATGGCTACACCTTC
TRBV5-1	TRBD1	16	once	TRBJ2-7	CASSLAPTGSSYEQYF	TGCGCCAGCAGCTTGGCACCGACAGGGAGCTCCTACGAGCAGTACTTC
TRBV12-3/TRBV12-4	TRBD1	13	-	TRBJ1-2	CATYTGGVYGYTF	TGTGCCACCTATACAGGGGGCGTCTATGGCTACACCTTC
TRBV4-1	TRBD1	15	-	TRBJ2-7	CASSQGTGGTYEQYF	TGCGCCAGCAGCCAAGGGACAGGGGGAACCTACGAGCAGTACTTC
TRBV5-1	-	14	-	TRBJ1-3	CASSPGYSGNTIYF	TGCGCCAGCTCACCGGGGTACTCTGGAAACACCATATATTTT
TRBV18	-	14	-	TRBJ1-1	CASSPPGINTEAFF	TGTGCCAGCTCACCGCCAGGGATCAACACTGAAGCTTTCTTT